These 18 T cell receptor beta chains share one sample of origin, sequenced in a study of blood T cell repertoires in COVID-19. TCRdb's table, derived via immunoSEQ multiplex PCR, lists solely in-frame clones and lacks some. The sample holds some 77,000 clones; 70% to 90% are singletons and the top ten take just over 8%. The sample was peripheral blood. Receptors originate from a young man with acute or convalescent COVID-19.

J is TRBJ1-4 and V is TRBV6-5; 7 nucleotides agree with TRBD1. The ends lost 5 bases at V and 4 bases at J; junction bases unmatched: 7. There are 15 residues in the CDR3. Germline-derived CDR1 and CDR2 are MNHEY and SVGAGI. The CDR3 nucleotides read TGTGCCAGCAGTACCAAGACAGGGCTTAATGAAAAACTGTTTTTT. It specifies CASSTKTGLNEKLFF.

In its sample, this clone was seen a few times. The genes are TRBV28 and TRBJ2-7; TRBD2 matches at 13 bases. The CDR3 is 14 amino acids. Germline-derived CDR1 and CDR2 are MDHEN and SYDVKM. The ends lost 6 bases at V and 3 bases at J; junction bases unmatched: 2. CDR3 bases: TGTGCCAGCAGACGGACTAGCGGGAGCTACGAGCAGTACTTC. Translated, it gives CASRRTSGSYEQYF.

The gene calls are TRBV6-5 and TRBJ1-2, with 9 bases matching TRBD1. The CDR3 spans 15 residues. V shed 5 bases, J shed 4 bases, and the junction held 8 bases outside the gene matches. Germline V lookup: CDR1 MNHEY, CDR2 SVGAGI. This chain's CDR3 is CASSPRDRVTYGYTF. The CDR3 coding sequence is TGTGCCAGCAGTCCCCGGGACAGGGTAACCTATGGCTACACCTTC.

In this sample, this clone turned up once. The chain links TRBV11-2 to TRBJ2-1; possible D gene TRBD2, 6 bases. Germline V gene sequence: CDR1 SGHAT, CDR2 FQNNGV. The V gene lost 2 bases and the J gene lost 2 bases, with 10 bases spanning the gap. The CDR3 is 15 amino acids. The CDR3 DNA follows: TGTGCCAGCAGCTTATACCGGGGGACCTACAATGAGCAGTTCTTC. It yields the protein CASSLYRGTYNEQFF.

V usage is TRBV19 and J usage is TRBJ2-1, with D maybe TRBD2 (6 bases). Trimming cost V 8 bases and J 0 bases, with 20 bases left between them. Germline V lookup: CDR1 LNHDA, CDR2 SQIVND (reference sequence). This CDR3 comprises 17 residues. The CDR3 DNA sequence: TGTGCCAGTCGGGACTCGGGAATTCTGAGCTCCTACAATGAGCAGTTCTTC. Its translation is CASRDSGILSSYNEQFF.

CDR3 amino acids: CASSFQRSTDTQYF. CDR3 nucleotide sequence: TGTGCCAGCAGCTTTCAGAGGAGCACAGATACGCAGTATTTT. V is TRBV7-2 and J is TRBJ2-3; D unclear. Germline loops: CDR1 SGHTA, CDR2 FQGNSA. The V end was cut by 3 bases, the J end by 0 bases, with 7 bases between. The CDR3 sequence is 14 residues long.

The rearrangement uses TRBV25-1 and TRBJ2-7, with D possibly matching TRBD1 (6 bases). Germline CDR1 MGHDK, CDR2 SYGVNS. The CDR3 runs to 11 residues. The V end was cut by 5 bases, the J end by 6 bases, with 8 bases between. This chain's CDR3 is CASSYRAEQYF. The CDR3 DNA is TGTGCCAGCAGTTACAGGGCCGAGCAGTACTTC.

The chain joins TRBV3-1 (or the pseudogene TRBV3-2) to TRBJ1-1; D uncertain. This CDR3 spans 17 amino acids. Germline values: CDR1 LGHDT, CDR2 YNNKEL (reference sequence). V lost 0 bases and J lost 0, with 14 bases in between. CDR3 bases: TGTGCCAGCAGCCAAGACCGGGGTCCGATTATGAACACTGAAGCTTTCTTT. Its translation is CASSQDRGPIMNTEAFF.

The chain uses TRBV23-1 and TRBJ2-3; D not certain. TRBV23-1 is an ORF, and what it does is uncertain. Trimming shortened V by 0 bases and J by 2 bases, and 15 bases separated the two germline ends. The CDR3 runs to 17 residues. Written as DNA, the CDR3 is TGCGCCAGCAGTCAATCGAAGGTCAGACATTACACAGATACGCAGTATTTT. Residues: CASSQSKVRHYTDTQYF.

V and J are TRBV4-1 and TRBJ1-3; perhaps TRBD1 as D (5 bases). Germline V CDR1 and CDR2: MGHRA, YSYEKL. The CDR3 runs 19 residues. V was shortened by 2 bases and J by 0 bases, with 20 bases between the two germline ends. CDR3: CASSQFDSPRRYSGNTIYF. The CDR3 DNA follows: TGCGCCAGCAGCCAATTTGACAGCCCCAGAAGATACTCTGGAAACACCATATATTTT.

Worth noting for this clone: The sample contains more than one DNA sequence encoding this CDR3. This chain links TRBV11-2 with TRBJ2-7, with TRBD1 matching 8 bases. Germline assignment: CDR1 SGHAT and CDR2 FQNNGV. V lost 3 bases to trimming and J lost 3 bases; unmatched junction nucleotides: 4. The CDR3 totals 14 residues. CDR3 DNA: TGTGCCAGCAGCTTCGGGACAGGAGACTACGAGCAGTACTTC. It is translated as CASSFGTGDYEQYF.

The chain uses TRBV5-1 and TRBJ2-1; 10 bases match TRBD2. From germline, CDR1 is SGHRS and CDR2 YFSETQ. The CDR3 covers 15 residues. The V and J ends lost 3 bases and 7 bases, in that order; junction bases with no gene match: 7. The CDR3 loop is CASSSSGRVANEQFF. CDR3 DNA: TGCGCCAGCAGCTCAAGCGGGAGGGTGGCTAATGAGCAGTTCTTC.

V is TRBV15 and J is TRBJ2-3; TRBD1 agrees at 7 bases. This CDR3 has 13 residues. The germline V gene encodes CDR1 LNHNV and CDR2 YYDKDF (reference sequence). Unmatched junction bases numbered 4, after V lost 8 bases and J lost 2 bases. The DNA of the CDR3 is TGTGCCACCGTCGACAGGGTCACAGATACGCAGTATTTT. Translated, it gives CATVDRVTDTQYF.

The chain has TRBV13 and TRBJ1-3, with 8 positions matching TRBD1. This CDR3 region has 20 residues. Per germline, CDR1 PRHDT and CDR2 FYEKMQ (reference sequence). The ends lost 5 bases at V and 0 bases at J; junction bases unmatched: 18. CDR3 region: CASSLLVGRGLHHSGNTIYF. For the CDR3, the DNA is TGTGCCAGCAGCCTCCTTGTGGGCAGGGGGCTACACCACTCTGGAAACACCATATATTTT. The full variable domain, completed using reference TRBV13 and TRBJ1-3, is AAGVIQSPRHLIKEKRETATLKCYPIPRHDTVYWYQQGPGQDPQFLISFYEKMQSDKGSIPDRFSAQQFSDYHSELNMSSLELGDSALYFCASSLLVGRGLHHSGNTIYFGEGSWLTVV.

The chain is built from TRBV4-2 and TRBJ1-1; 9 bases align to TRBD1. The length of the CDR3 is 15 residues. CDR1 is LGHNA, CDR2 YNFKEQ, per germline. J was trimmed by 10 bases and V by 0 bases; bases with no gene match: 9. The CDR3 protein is CASSQEGGQGFGAFF. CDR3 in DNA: TGTGCCAGCAGCCAAGAAGGCGGACAGGGGTTTGGAGCTTTCTTT.

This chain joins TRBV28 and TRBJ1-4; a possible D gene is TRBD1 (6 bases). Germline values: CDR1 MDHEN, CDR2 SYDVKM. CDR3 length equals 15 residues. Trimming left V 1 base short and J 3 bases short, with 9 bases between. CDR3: CASSLLGTSNEKLFF. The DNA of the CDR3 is TGTGCCAGCAGTTTATTGGGGACATCTAATGAAAAACTGTTTTTT.

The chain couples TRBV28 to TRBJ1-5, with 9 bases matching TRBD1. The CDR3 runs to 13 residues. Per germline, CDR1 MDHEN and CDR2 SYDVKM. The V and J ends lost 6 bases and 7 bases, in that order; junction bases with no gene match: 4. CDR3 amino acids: CASRQTGGQPQHF. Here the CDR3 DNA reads TGTGCCAGCAGGCAGACAGGGGGGCAGCCCCAGCATTTT.

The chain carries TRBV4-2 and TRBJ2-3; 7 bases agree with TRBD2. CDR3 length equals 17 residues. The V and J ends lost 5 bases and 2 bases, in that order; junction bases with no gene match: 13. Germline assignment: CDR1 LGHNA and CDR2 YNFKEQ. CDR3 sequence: CASSSSSTGGATDTQYF. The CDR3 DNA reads TGTGCCAGCAGCTCCTCTTCGACGGGAGGAGCCACAGATACGCAGTATTTT.